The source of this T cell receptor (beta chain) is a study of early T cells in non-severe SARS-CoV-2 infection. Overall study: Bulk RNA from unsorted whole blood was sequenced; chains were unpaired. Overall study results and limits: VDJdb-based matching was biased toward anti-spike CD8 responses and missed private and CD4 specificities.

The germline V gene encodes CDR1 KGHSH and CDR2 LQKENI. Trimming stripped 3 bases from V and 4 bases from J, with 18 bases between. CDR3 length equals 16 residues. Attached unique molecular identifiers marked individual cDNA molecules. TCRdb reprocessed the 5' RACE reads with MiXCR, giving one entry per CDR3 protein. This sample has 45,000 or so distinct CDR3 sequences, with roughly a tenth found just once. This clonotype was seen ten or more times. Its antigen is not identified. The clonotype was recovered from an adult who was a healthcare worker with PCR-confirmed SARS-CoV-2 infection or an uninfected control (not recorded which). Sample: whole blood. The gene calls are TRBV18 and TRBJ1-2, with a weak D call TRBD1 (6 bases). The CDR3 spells CASSPPMFGQTYGYTF. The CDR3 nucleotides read TGTGCCAGCTCACCCCCTATGTTCGGACAGACCTATGGCTACACCTTC.